There are many counts of the clone carrying this T cell receptor (beta chain). The antigen is undetermined. Trimming pared 4 bases from V and 1 base from J, leaving 10 bases between. CDR1 and CDR2 (germline): DFQATT, SNEGSKA (reference sequence). The CDR3 has 13 amino acids. This sample was included in a study of Graves' ophthalmopathy and Graves' hyperthyroidism. Regarding the study as a whole: Sensitivity of about 70% and specificity of 72.22% were achieved by the model that predicted ophthalmopathy progression.

RNA transcripts yielded amplified TCR beta CDR3 regions. The library came from an HTBI-primed first-round RT-PCR and a second-round multiplex PCR. TCRdb used MiXCR to reprocess the multiplex PCR reads, holding one entry per CDR3 protein. The table records hundreds of thousands of distinct CDR3 sequences, about a fifth of them present only once. Hyperthyroidism is called stable when no ophthalmopathy develops within 18 months of follow-up. Clinical symptoms, serum thyroxine, TRAb, thyroid ultrasound and orbital computed tomography formed the basis of diagnosis. This chain joins TRBV20-1 and TRBJ1-1, with a weak D call TRBD1 (5 bases). The receptor comes from a woman aged 18-30 years with stable Graves' hyperthyroidism. Some clones in this sample may be carry-over from other donors' samples. The sample comprised peripheral blood. The CDR3 is CSATRGTNTEAFF. CDR3 DNA sequence: TGCAGTGCTACAAGGGGTACGAACACTGAAGCTTTCTTT.